The 24 T cell receptor beta chains presented below share a single source sample, sequenced in a study of T-cell memory formation after mild COVID-19. Using its own MiXCR run on the 5' RACE reads, TCRdb lists one record per CDR3 protein. The repertoire has about 120,000 distinct CDR3 sequences, approximately 15% of them found once; the top ten carry more than 11%. Sequencing was carried out using PBMCs or a T cell subset sorted from them (not recorded which). The receptors stem from an adult woman who had mild COVID-19 (a few samples of this study predate the infection). Cell type and time point are not known.

This clonotype was detected many times. This rearrangement joins TRBV4-1 to TRBJ2-7; D may be TRBD2 (5 bases). Germline V gene lookup returns CDR1 MGHRA and CDR2 YSYEKL. There are 13 residues in the CDR3. V dropped 1 base and J dropped 5 bases, with 9 bases sitting between them. Here the CDR3 reads CASSQGFGDEQYF. The CDR3 coding sequence is TGCGCCAGCAGCCAAGGTTTCGGGGACGAGCAGTACTTC.

The V call is TRBV30, the J call TRBJ1-5; 8 nucleotides align to TRBD1. CDR3 size: 13 residues. The J segment lost 6 bases and the V segment lost 0 bases, leaving 1 base of the junction unmatched. Per the germline V gene, CDR1 is GTSNPN and CDR2 is SVGIG (reference sequence). The CDR3 loop reads CAWSVDRGQPQHF. CDR3 DNA sequence: TGTGCCTGGAGTGTTGACAGGGGTCAGCCCCAGCATTTT.

This clonotype occurred a few times. The chain carries TRBV6-5 and TRBJ1-2, with 7 bases fitting TRBD1. J gave up 4 bases and V 2 bases, and 7 bases lay outside the gene matches. Germline V gives CDR1 MNHEY, CDR2 SVGAGI. The CDR3 sequence is 15 residues long. CDR3 nucleotides: TGTGCCAGCAGTTACGCCCTGGGACAGCGCTATGGCTACACCTTC. Amino acids: CASSYALGQRYGYTF.

This clonotype was recorded many times. The J gene is TRBJ2-7, the V gene TRBV12-3 or TRBV12-4, with 8 bases identical to TRBD1. CDR3 length: 14 residues. The ends lost 6 bases at V and 6 bases at J; junction bases unmatched: 10. In nucleotides, the CDR3 is TGTGCCAGCAGACCGGGACAGGAATCTGGCGAGCAGTACTTC. Translated: CASRPGQESGEQYF.

In this sample, this clonotype turned up a few times. The genes are TRBV7-2 and TRBJ2-3; D perhaps matches TRBD2 (6 bases). V was shortened by 5 bases and J by 2 bases, with 11 bases between the two germline ends. The germline V gene encodes CDR1 SGHTA and CDR2 FQGNSA. The CDR3 contains 14 residues. CDR3 sequence reads: CASSPGLITDTQYF. DNA for the CDR3: TGTGCCAGCAGCCCGGGACTTATCACAGATACGCAGTATTTT.

This clonotype was observed a few times. The chain employs TRBV5-1 and TRBJ2-5; D possibly matches TRBD1 or TRBD2 (7 bases each). The germline CDR1 and CDR2 sequences are SGHRS and YFSETQ. CDR3 length: 15 amino acids. Trimming cost V 6 bases and J 2 bases, with 17 bases left between them. The CDR3 spells CASNPRGGPQETQYF. The CDR3 DNA reads TGCGCCAGCAATCCCAGGGGGGGTCCACAAGAGACCCAGTACTTC.

Many counts were recorded for this clonotype. The gene calls are TRBV7-9 and TRBJ1-1, with no clear D. Trimming shortened V by 2 bases and J by 1 base, and 8 bases separated the two germline ends. This CDR3 comprises 14 residues. Germline CDR1 SEHNR, CDR2 FQNEAQ (reference sequence). The CDR3 DNA reads TGTGCCAGCAGCTTAAACGGCCGGAACACTGAAGCTTTCTTT. Encoded protein: CASSLNGRNTEAFF. The full variable domain, its missing parts supplied by reference TRBV7-9 and TRBJ1-1, is DTGVSQNPRHKITKRGQNVTFRCDPISEHNRLYWYRQTLGQGPEFLTYFQNEAQLEKSRLLSDRFSAERPKGSFSTLEIQRTEQGDSAMYLCASSLNGRNTEAFFGQGTRLTVV.

The chain is built from TRBV6-5 and TRBJ1-3, with TRBD1 as a possible D gene (5 bases). Trimming shortened V by 0 bases and J by 0 bases, and 21 bases separated the two germline ends. Germline V gene lookup returns CDR1 MNHEY and CDR2 SVGAGI. The CDR3 runs to 20 residues. The CDR3 bases are TGTGCCAGCAGTTACTCTTACGGGACCGCAACATCAGTCTCTGGAAACACCATATATTTT. Protein sequence: CASSYSYGTATSVSGNTIYF.

V usage is TRBV29-1 and J usage is TRBJ1-2; D possibly corresponds to TRBD1 (5 bases). Germline CDR1 reads SQVTM; CDR2 reads ANQGSEA. V shed 2 bases and J shed 1 base, with 14 bases lying between them. The CDR3 is 15 residues long. The CDR3 sequence is CSVERGRNYNYGYTF. The CDR3 DNA follows: TGCAGCGTTGAAAGGGGCCGGAATTATAACTATGGCTACACCTTC.

This clonotype showed up just a few times. This chain connects TRBV20-1 to TRBJ1-5, with TRBD1 matching over 8 bases. The length of the CDR3 is 16 residues. Trimming removed 2 bases from V and 2 bases from J; junction bases left unmatched: 8. Germline loops: CDR1 DFQATT, CDR2 SNEGSKA (reference sequence). CDR3 region: CSARLVMDRGNQPQHF. The CDR3 nucleotides are TGCAGTGCTAGACTTGTGATGGACAGGGGCAATCAGCCCCAGCATTTT.

This clonotype occurred many times. The DNA of the CDR3 is TGCGCCAGCAGCCAAGAGGGGGTTGGGGGGTTCGAGACCCAGTACTTC. Protein sequence: CASSQEGVGGFETQYF. The chain recombines TRBV4-3 with TRBJ2-5; D perhaps matches TRBD2 (6 bases). V was clipped by 0 bases and J by 5 bases, with 16 bases between them. The CDR3 totals 16 residues. Germline V CDR1 and CDR2: LGHNA, YSLEER.

This clonotype was seen only a few times. The V gene is TRBV7-3, the J gene TRBJ2-3, with TRBD1 matching over 7 bases. Germline-derived CDR1 and CDR2 are SGHTA and FQGTGA. V lost 5 bases and J lost 3; bases outside the gene matches: 5. There are 14 residues in the CDR3. The CDR3 coding sequence is TGTGCCAGCAGCGGGGACAGTCAAACAGATACGCAGTATTTT. Translated, it gives CASSGDSQTDTQYF.

This clonotype was counted only a few times. This chain joins TRBV5-6 and TRBJ2-7; D gene unclear. Germline V gene lookup returns CDR1 SGHDT and CDR2 YYEEEE. CDR3 length: 15 amino acids. V lost 4 bases and J lost 3, with 17 bases in between. The CDR3 loop reads CASSPIYSPYYEQYF. The CDR3 region has the DNA TGTGCCAGCAGCCCTATCTATTCCCCCTACTACGAGCAGTACTTC.

This clonotype has only a few counts. This sequence joins TRBV9 and TRBJ2-3, with 14 bases aligning to TRBD2. This CDR3 has 19 amino acids. Losses at the gene ends were 3 bases for V and 0 bases for J; bases not matched to a gene: 9. Germline lookup yields CDR1 SGDLS and CDR2 YYNGEE. The CDR3, as DNA: TGTGCCAGCAGCGGGAGACTAGCGGGAGGGCCGACAAGCACAGATACGCAGTATTTT. Translated, it gives CASSGRLAGGPTSTDTQYF.

Only a few counts were recorded for this clonotype. V usage is TRBV5-1 and J usage is TRBJ2-7; 12 nucleotides align to TRBD2. This CDR3 has 19 amino acids. Looked up from germline, CDR1 is SGHRS and CDR2 is YFSETQ. The ends lost 1 base at V and 4 bases at J; junction bases unmatched: 15. The CDR3 loop is CASSLSGLAGRSFPYEQYF. The DNA of the CDR3 is TGCGCCAGCAGCTTGAGCGGACTAGCGGGACGTAGTTTCCCATACGAGCAGTACTTC.

There are a few counts of this clonotype. This rearrangement joins TRBV6-2 or TRBV6-3 to TRBJ1-1, with TRBD1 matching over 9 bases. The trim removed 5 bases at V and 3 bases at J, leaving 7 bases unmatched. The CDR3 spans 15 residues. Germline CDR1 reads MNHEY; CDR2 reads SVGEGT. The CDR3 loop reads CASSTQGQGHTEAFF. DNA of the CDR3: TGTGCCAGCAGTACACAGGGACAGGGACACACTGAAGCTTTCTTT.

The chain joins TRBV5-4 to TRBJ2-4, with 9 bases aligning to TRBD2. The germline V gene has CDR1 SGHNT and CDR2 YYREEE (reference sequence). CDR3 length: 17 residues. Germline trimming cut 4 bases from V and 3 bases from J; bases unmatched to any gene: 11. CDR3 amino acids: CASSPAPGLAVKNIQYF. The DNA for the CDR3 is TGTGCCAGCAGCCCAGCACCGGGACTAGCCGTCAAAAACATTCAGTACTTC.

This rearrangement joins TRBV7-2 to TRBJ2-7, with D perhaps TRBD1 or TRBD2 (6 bases each). The V end was cut by 1 base, the J end by 5 bases, with 9 bases between. There are 13 residues in the CDR3. The germline V gene has CDR1 SGHTA and CDR2 FQGNSA. The CDR3 nucleotides read TGTGCCAGCAGCTTAGTCGGGGGCGACGAGCAGTACTTC. As protein: CASSLVGGDEQYF.

The chain carries TRBV7-8 and TRBJ2-7; 15 bases match TRBD2. Germline V gene data show CDR1 as SGHVS and CDR2 as FQNEAQ. This CDR3 has 16 amino acids. The J segment lost 9 bases and the V segment lost 5 bases, leaving 11 bases of the junction unmatched. Written as DNA, the CDR3 is TGTGCCAGCAGCCGTACAAGGACTAGCGGGAGGGAAGGGCAGTACTTC. It codes for CASSRTRTSGREGQYF.

This clonotype was found a few times. The gene calls are TRBV7-2 and TRBJ1-1; D remains unclear. The CDR3 covers 16 residues. CDR1 is SGHTA, CDR2 FQGNSA, per germline. V was clipped by 0 bases and J by 2 bases, with 13 bases between them. CDR3 in DNA: TGTGCCAGCAGCTTAGCGTTCAGCACCGCTAACACTGAAGCTTTCTTT. The encoded protein is CASSLAFSTANTEAFF. The variable domain in full, completed from reference TRBV7-2 and TRBJ1-1, reads GAGVSQSPSNKVTEKGKDVELRCDPISGHTALYWYRQSLGQGLEFLIYFQGNSAPDKSGLPSDRFSAERTGGSVSTLTIQRTQQEDSAVYLCASSLAFSTANTEAFFGQGTRLTVV.

This clonotype was observed a few times. This chain links TRBV10-3 with TRBJ2-7; tentatively, D is TRBD1 (5 bases). The CDR3 runs to 14 residues. Germline V gene sequence: CDR1 ENHRY, CDR2 SYGVKD. V was trimmed by 10 bases and J by 5 bases, leaving 21 bases between them. CDR3 in DNA: TGTGCCAGAGCTAGGGGCAACTTAGACAACGAGCAGTACTTC. Translation: CARARGNLDNEQYF.

This clonotype was detected only a few times. CDR3 nucleotide sequence: TGTGCCAGCAGGCCCGCGGGTTGGGACAGGGGATTCGAGCAGTACTTC. The encoded protein is CASRPAGWDRGFEQYF. V usage is TRBV28 and J usage is TRBJ2-7; 10 nucleotides agree with TRBD1. The CDR3 is made up of 16 amino acids. The germline gives CDR1 MDHEN, CDR2 SYDVKM. V shed 6 bases and J 6 bases; nucleotides not matched to a gene: 14.

This clonotype was seen a few times. The rearrangement uses TRBV6-2 or TRBV6-3 and TRBJ2-7; 9 positions match TRBD1. CDR3 length equals 15 residues. V was pared by 6 bases and J by 0 bases, with 6 bases of the junction left unmatched. CDR1 and CDR2 from the germline V gene are MNHEY and SVGEGT. The DNA for the CDR3 is TGTGCCAGCAGAGCCCCGACAGGGGGCTCCTACGAGCAGTACTTC. It translates to CASRAPTGGSYEQYF.

The sample holds many counts of this clonotype. The chain couples TRBV5-1 to TRBJ1-1; D is unresolved. This CDR3 is built from 12 residues. CDR1 and CDR2 from the germline V gene are SGHRS and YFSETQ. V lost 0 bases to trimming and J lost 7 bases, with 7 bases between them. CDR3: CASSLVGGEAFF. The DNA of the CDR3 is TGCGCCAGCAGCTTGGTCGGCGGTGAAGCTTTCTTT.